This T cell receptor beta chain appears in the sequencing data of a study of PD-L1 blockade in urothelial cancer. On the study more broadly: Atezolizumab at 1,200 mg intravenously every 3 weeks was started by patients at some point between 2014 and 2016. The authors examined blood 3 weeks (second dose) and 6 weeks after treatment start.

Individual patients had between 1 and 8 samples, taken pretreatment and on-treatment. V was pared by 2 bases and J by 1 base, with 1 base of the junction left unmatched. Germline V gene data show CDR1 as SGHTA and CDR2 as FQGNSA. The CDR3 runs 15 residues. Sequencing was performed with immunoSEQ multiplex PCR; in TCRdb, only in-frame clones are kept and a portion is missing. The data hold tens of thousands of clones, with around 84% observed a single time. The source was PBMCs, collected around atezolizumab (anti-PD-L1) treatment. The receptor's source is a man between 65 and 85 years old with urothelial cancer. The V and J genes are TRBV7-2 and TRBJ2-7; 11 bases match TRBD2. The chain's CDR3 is CASSLTSGSSYEQYF. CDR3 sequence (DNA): TGTGCCAGCAGCTTAACTAGCGGGAGTTCCTACGAGCAGTACTTC.